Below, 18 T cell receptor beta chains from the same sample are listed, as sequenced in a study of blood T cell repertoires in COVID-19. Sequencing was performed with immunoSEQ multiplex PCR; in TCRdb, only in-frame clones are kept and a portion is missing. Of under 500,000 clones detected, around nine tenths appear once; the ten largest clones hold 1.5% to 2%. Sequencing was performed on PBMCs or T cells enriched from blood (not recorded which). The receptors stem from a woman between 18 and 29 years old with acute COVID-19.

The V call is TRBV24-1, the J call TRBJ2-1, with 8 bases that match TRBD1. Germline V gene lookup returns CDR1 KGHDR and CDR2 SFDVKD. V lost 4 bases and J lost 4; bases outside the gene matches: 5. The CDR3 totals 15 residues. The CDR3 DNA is TGTGCCACCAGTGACGACAGGGGCCCTTACAATGAGCAGTTCTTC. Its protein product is CATSDDRGPYNEQFF.

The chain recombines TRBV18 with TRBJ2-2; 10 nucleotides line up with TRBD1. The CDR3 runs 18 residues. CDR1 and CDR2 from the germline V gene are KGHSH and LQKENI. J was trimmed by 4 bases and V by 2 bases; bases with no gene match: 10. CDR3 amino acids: CASSPYVKGQGSTGELFF. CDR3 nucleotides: TGTGCCAGCTCACCATATGTCAAGGGACAGGGGAGCACCGGGGAGCTGTTTTTT. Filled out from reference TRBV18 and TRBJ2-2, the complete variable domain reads NAGVMQNPRHLVRRRGQEARLRCSPMKGHSHVYWYRQLPEEGLKFMVYLQKENIIDESGMPKERFSAEFPKEGPSILRIQQVVRGDSAAYFCASSPYVKGQGSTGELFFGEGSRLTVL.

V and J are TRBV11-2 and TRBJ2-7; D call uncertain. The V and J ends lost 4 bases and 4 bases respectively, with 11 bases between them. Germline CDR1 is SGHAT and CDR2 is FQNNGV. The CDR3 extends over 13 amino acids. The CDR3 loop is CASSSNTLYEQYF. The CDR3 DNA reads TGTGCCAGCAGCTCTAATACTTTATACGAGCAGTACTTC.

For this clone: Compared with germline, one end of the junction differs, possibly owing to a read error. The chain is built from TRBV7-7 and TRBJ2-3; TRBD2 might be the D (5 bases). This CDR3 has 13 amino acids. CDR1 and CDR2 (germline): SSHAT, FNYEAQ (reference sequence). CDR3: CASSLEGLAVQYF. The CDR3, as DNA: TGTGCTAGCAGCTTAGAGGGCCTAGCAGTGCAGTATTTT.

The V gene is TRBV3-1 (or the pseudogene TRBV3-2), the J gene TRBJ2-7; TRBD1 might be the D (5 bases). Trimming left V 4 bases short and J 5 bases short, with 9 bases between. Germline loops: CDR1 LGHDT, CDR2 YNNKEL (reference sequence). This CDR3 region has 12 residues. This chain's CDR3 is CASSLRVNEQYF. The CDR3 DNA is TGTGCCAGCAGCCTCAGGGTGAACGAGCAGTACTTC.

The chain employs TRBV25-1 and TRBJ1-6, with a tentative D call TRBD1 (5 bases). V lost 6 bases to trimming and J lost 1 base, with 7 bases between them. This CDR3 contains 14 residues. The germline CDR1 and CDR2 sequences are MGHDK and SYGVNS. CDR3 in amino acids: CASRGGSYNSPLHF. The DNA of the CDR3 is TGTGCCAGCAGGGGGGGTTCCTATAATTCACCCCTCCACTTT.

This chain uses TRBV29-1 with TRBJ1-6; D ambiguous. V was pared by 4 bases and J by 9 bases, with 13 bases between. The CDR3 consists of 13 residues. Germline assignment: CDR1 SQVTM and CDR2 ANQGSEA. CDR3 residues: CSVAETKTSPLHF. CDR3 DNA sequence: TGCAGCGTTGCTGAGACAAAAACTTCACCCCTCCACTTT. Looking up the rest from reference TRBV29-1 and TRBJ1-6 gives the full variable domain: SAVISQKPSRDICQRGTSLTIQCQVDSQVTMMFWYRQQPGQSLTLIATANQGSEATYESGFVIDKFPISRPNLTFSTLTVSNMSPEDSSIYLCSVAETKTSPLHFGNGTRLTVT.

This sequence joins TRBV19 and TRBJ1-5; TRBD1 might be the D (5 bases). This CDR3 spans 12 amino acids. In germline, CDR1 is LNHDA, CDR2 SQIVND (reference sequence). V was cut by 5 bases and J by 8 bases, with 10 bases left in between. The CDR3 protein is CASSRVGEPQHF. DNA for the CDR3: TGTGCCAGTAGTCGGGTAGGGGAGCCCCAGCATTTT.

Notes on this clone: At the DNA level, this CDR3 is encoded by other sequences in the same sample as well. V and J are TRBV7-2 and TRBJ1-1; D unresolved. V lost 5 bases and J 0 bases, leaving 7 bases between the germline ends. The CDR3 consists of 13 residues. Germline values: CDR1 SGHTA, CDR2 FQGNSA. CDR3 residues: CASSLTLNTEAFF. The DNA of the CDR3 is TGTGCCAGCAGCCTTACATTGAACACTGAAGCTTTCTTT.

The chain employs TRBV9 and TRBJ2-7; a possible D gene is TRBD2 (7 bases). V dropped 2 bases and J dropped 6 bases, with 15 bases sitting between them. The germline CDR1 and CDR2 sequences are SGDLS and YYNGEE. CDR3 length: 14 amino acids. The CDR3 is CASSVGRTDREQYF. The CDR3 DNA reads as TGTGCCAGCAGCGTCGGGAGGACAGACCGCGAGCAGTACTTC.

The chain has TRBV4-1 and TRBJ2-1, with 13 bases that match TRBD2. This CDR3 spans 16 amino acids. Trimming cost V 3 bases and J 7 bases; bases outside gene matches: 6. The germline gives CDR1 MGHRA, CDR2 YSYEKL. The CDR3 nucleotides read TGCGCCAGCAGCCATCCACTAGCGGGAGGGGGGAATGAGCAGTTCTTC. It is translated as CASSHPLAGGGNEQFF.

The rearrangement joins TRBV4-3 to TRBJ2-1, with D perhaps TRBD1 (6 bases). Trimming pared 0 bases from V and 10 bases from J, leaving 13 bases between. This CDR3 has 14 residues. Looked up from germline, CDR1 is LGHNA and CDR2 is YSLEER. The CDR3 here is CASSQEVVGTEQFF. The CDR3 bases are TGCGCCAGCAGCCAAGAAGTGGTGGGGACAGAGCAGTTCTTC.

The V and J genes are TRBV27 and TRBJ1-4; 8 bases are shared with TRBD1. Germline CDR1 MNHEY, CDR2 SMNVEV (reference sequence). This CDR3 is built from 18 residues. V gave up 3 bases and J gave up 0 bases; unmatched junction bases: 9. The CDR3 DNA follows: TGTGCCAGCAGTTTGTTCCCTACAGGGGGGTCAACTAATGAAAAACTGTTTTTT. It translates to CASSLFPTGGSTNEKLFF.

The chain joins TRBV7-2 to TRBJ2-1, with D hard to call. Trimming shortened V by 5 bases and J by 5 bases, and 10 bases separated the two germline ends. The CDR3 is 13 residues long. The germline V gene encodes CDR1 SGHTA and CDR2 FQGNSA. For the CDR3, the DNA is TGTGCCAGCAGCCCAAACCGGGACAATGAGCAGTTCTTC. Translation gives CASSPNRDNEQFF. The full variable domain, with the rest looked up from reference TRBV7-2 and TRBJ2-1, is GAGVSQSPSNKVTEKGKDVELRCDPISGHTALYWYRQSLGQGLEFLIYFQGNSAPDKSGLPSDRFSAERTGGSVSTLTIQRTQQEDSAVYLCASSPNRDNEQFFGPGTRLTVL.

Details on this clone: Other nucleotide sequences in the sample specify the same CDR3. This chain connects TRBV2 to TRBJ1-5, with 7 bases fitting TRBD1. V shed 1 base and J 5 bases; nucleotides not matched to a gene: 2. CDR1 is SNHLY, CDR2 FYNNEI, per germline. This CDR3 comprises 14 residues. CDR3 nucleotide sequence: TGTGCCAGCAGTGAAGGTCAGGGGGATCAGCCCCAGCATTTT. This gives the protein CASSEGQGDQPQHF.

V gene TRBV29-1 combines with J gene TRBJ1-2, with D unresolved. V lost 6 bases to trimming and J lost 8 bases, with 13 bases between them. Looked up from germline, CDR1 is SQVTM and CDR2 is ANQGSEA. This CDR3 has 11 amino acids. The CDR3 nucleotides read TGCAGCGTATCGGTACTGGGCGGCTACACCTTC. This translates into CSVSVLGGYTF.

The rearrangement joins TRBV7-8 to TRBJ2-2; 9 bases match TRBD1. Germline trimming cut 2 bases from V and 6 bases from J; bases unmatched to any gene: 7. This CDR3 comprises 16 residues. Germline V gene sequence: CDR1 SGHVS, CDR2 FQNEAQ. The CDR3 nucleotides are TGTGCCAGCAGCTTACCGGGACAGGGCCATTCCGGGGAGCTGTTTTTT. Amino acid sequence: CASSLPGQGHSGELFF.

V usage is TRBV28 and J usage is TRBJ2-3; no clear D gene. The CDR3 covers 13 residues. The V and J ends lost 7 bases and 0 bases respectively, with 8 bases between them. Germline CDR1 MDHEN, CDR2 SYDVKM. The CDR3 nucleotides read TGTGCCAGCATGCGCGGTAGCACAGATACGCAGTATTTT. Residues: CASMRGSTDTQYF. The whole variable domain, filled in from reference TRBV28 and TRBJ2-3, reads DVKVTQSSRYLVKRTGEKVFLECVQDMDHENMFWYRQDPGLGLRLIYFSYDVKMKEKGDIPEGYSVSREKKERFSLILESASTNQTSMYLCASMRGSTDTQYFGPGTRLTVL.